This paragraph reports one TCR beta chain. This sample is part of a study of graft-versus-host responses after intestinal transplantation. CDR3 size: 16 residues. V was shortened by 1 base and J by 3 bases, with 15 bases between the two germline ends. Germline lookup yields CDR1 SEHNR and CDR2 FQNEAQ (reference sequence). TCRdb's copy holds only in-frame clones and misses some; the assay was immunoSEQ multiplex PCR. The sample contains 99,000 or so clones, around 86% of which appear only once. V and J are TRBV7-9 and TRBJ2-5; D is perhaps TRBD2 (5 bases). This receptor was obtained from a human patient who received an intestinal transplant, so some T cells may come from the graft donor. The specimen comprised PBMCs, sampled 255 days after intestinal transplant. The CDR3 DNA sequence: TGTGCCAGCAGCTTAGAGACTTCTGTGAGGGAAGAGACCCAGTACTTC. Amino acid sequence: CASSLETSVREETQYF.